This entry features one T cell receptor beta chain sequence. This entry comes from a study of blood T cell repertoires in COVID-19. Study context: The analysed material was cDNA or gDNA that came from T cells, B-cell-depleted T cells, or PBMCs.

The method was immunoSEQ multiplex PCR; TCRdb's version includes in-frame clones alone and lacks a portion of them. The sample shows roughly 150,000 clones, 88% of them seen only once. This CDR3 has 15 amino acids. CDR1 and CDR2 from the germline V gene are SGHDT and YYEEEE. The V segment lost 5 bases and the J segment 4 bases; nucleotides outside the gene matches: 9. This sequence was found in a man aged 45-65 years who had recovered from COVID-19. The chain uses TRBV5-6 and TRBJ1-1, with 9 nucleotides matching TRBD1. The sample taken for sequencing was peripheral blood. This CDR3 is CASRLTGGRGTEAFF. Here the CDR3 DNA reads TGTGCCAGCAGGCTCACAGGGGGCCGGGGCACTGAAGCTTTCTTT.